The 6 T cell receptor beta chains below all came from one sample that was sequenced in a study of control samples from healthy donors and cancer patients. Profiling relied on immunoSEQ multiplex PCR, and the TCRdb table lists in-frame clones only, not all of them. The sample lists approximately 100,000 clones, about four fifths occurring once. The specimen was PBMCs. The receptor set was obtained from a man aged 65-85 years with lung cancer.

This sequence joins TRBV30 and TRBJ1-1; the D gene is possibly TRBD1 (6 bases). Germline values: CDR1 GTSNPN, CDR2 SVGIG (reference sequence). This CDR3 contains 14 residues. Trimming shortened V by 3 bases and J by 0 bases, and 11 bases separated the two germline ends. CDR3 sequence (DNA): TGTGCCTGGAGCCAGGGGAAAATGAACACTGAAGCTTTCTTT. It codes for CAWSQGKMNTEAFF.

The genes are TRBV5-1 and TRBJ2-7, with D possibly called TRBD1 or TRBD2 (5 bases each). V was cut by 2 bases and J by 0 bases, with 9 bases left in between. The CDR3 contains 14 residues. Germline V lookup: CDR1 SGHRS, CDR2 YFSETQ. Written as DNA, the CDR3 is TGCGCCAGCAGCTTTTCCGGGACCTCCTACGAGCAGTACTTC. It translates to CASSFSGTSYEQYF. The whole variable domain, remainder taken from reference TRBV5-1 and TRBJ2-7, is KAGVTQTPRYLIKTRGQQVTLSCSPISGHRSVSWYQQTPGQGLQFLFEYFSETQRNKGNFPGRFSGRQFSNSRSEMNVSTLELGDSALYLCASSFSGTSYEQYFGPGTRLTVT.

V gene TRBV3-1 (or the pseudogene TRBV3-2) combines with J gene TRBJ2-4; 8 nucleotides agree with TRBD1. Losses at the gene ends were 4 bases for V and 1 base for J; bases not matched to a gene: 3. Germline CDR1 reads LGHDT; CDR2 reads YNNKEL (reference sequence). The CDR3 runs to 15 residues. The CDR3 spells CASSPGQAAKNIQYF. In nucleotides, the CDR3 is TGTGCCAGCAGCCCGGGACAGGCGGCCAAAAACATTCAGTACTTC.

This clone was seen only a few times. This chain uses TRBV19 with TRBJ1-2; 7 bases align to TRBD1. Germline V gene data show CDR1 as LNHDA and CDR2 as SQIVND (reference sequence). The CDR3 runs to 16 residues. The V and J ends lost 4 bases and 0 bases, in that order; junction bases with no gene match: 8. CDR3 sequence: CASSTPQGRTNYGYTF. CDR3 nucleotide sequence: TGTGCCAGTAGTACCCCACAGGGGCGAACTAACTATGGCTACACCTTC.

The V call is TRBV30, the J call TRBJ1-6; D unresolved. V was pared by 3 bases and J by 9 bases, with 12 bases between. Germline V CDR1 and CDR2: GTSNPN, SVGIG (reference sequence). The CDR3 consists of 13 residues. The CDR3 is CAWRRMRSSPLHF. The CDR3 region has the DNA TGTGCCTGGAGAAGGATGCGTAGTTCACCCCTCCACTTT.

The chain links TRBV19 to TRBJ1-2; D unclear. Germline V gives CDR1 LNHDA, CDR2 SQIVND (reference sequence). The V end lost 3 bases, the J end lost 4 bases, and 18 bases lay between the germline ends. The CDR3 sequence is 16 residues long. Here the CDR3 DNA reads TGTGCCAGTAGTATCGGCCGGGCGGCTACTGTCTATGGCTACACCTTC. It specifies CASSIGRAATVYGYTF.